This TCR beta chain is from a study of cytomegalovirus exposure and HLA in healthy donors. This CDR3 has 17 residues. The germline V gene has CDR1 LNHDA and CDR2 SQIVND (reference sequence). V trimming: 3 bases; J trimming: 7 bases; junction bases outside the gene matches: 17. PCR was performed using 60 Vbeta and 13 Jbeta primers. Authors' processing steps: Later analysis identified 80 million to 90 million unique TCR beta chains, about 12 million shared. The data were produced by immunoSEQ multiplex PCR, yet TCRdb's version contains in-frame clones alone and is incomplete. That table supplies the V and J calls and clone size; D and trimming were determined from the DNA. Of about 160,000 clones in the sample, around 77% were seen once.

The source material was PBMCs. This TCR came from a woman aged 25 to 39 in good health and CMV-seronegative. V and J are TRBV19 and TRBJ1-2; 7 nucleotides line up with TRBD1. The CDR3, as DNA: TGTGCCAGTAGTATTATAGTGGCGGGACAGTGGCTAAGTGGCTACACCTTC. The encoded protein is CASSIIVAGQWLSGYTF.